This T cell receptor (beta chain) was identified during a study of blood T cell repertoires in COVID-19 (dated by TCRdb to 2020 to 2021). With regard to the full study: Recovered participants in ImmuneRACE Cohort 3 were defined by two consecutive negative NP/OP PCR tests, clearance by a healthcare professional, or resolution of symptoms. The material from the prospective study consisted of cDNA or gDNA derived from T cells, B-cell-depleted T cells, or PBMCs. Where available, HLA class I and class II types were obtained from metadata supplied by the sample provider rather than from assay-based typing. Samples came from the ongoing ImmuneRACE study (first 160 participants) plus 1,254 subjects from 6 global collaborators. Collaborator samples came from the United States, Italy and Spain and covered acute and convalescent phases of COVID-19. The dataset comprised deeply sampled blood TCRbeta repertoires from subjects exposed to, actively infected with, or recovered from COVID-19. A de-identified subject ID, COVID-19 status, age in years and sex were almost always included in the sample metadata. A freely available public database, intended as a resource for researchers studying the immune response to SARS-CoV-2, is where the repertoires were released.

TCRbeta CDR3 regions were amplified from genomic DNA using the immunoSEQ Assay, a bias-controlled multiplex PCR. On the study's bioinformatics: Within the assay, amplification of reference gene primers was used to estimate how many nucleated cells each sample contained. Sequence reads were collapsed and filtered to measure the absolute abundance of every unique TCRbeta CDR3 rearrangement. Productive Simpson clonality was computed per sample as the square root of Simpson's diversity index over productive rearrangements. TCRdb's version of the immuneACCESS table is confined to in-frame rearrangements and falls short of the full clone set. An unresolved V gene accounts for under half of the shortfall where checked; the remainder is of unknown origin. V and J calls and clone size are copied from that table; D and trimming were computed from the DNA. Present in this sample are 200,000 to 250,000 clones, roughly nine tenths of which were seen just once. The ten top clones hold roughly 3.2% of the sample.

Enrolling through a virtual design, the prospective study's participants ranged in age from roughly 18 to 95 years and lived across 24 United States geographic areas. To assign participants to cohorts, the prospective study relied on clinical history that participants themselves reported in a screening survey and a study questionnaire. In the prospective study, mobile phlebotomists collected whole blood, serum and a nasopharyngeal or oropharyngeal swab from each participant. Prospective study participants could optionally give additional blood draws and questionnaires over an approximately two-month period. Blood samples from the prospective study were shipped frozen or at room temperature prior to DNA extraction. As encoded in the germline V gene, CDR1 is SQVTM while CDR2 is ANQGSEA. Deletion took 3 bases off V and 3 bases off J, with a span of 8 bases between the germline ends. The CDR3 spans 12 residues, from the cysteine through the phenylalanine. The read is trimmed to its CDR3 DNA, 36 bases read in frame from base 1.

Concerning this clone: Its binding antigen is unknown. Base quality data are lacking; no much larger clone is found one base away.

Overall results and qualifications from the work: How much clinical and demographic metadata was included differed by source and by participant, and the metadata was provided uncurated.

The chain joins TRBV29-1 to TRBJ1-2; the D gene cannot be named for sure. The sample was PBMCs or T cells enriched from blood (not recorded which). The TCR comes from a woman aged 45-60 years in a cohort exposed to, infected with or recovered from COVID-19 (not recorded which). The nucleotide sequence is TGCAGCGTTGAGAGACAAGACTATGGCTACACCTTC. Translated, it reads CSVERQDYGYTF.